Listed below are T cell receptor beta chains from one sample, sequenced in a study of Ad26.COV2.S vaccination and SARS-CoV-2 variants. Sequencing was performed with immunoSEQ multiplex PCR; in TCRdb, only in-frame clones are kept and a portion is missing. Of under 500,000 clones in the sample, 92% were seen once. Source: peripheral blood, taken in a trial of Ad26.COV2.S vaccine versus placebo. These receptors all come from a person between 18 and 65 years old who received the Ad26.COV2.S COVID-19 vaccine or a placebo. The CDR3 runs from the conserved cysteine through the conserved F or W. Fields, in order: J gene, V gene, D gene, CDR3 protein, CDR3 DNA. D genes are given only for firm matches.

TRBJ1-3	TRBV19	.	CASSIGNGRTGNTIYF	TGTGCCAGTAGTATAGGTAACGGACGAACTGGAAACACCATATATTTT
TRBJ2-5	TRBV27	.	CASTPPGQETQYF	TGTGCCAGCACCCCCCCCGGGCAAGAGACCCAGTACTTC
TRBJ2-3	TRBV6-2/TRBV6-3	TRBD2	CASSYSRASGVTDTQYF	TGTGCCAGCAGTTACTCGAGGGCTAGCGGGGTCACAGATACGCAGTATTTT
TRBJ1-3	TRBV6-1	.	CASSVNKDSYSGNTIYF	TGTGCCAGCAGTGTGAATAAGGACAGTTACTCTGGAAACACCATATATTTT
TRBJ1-1	TRBV11-2	.	CASSLIPRKGLNTEAFF	TGTGCCAGCAGCTTAATCCCCCGCAAGGGTTTAAACACTGAAGCTTTCTTT
TRBJ2-7	TRBV5-1	.	CASSFDSSEQYF	TGCGCCAGCAGTTTTGACAGCTCCGAGCAGTACTTC
TRBJ2-3	TRBV10-1	TRBD2	CASGGSGGSTDTQYF	TGCGCCAGCGGGGGTAGCGGGGGAAGCACAGATACGCAGTATTTT
TRBJ2-1	TRBV9	TRBD1	CASSEPGQGGNEQFF	TGTGCCAGCAGCGAGCCGGGACAGGGTGGGAATGAGCAGTTCTTC
TRBJ1-2	TRBV19	.	CATEGPGLSGYTF	TGTGCCACCGAAGGACCCGGACTTTCGGGCTACACCTTC
TRBJ1-1	TRBV24-1	.	CATRTGMNTEAFF	TGTGCCACCAGAACAGGGATGAACACTGAAGCTTTCTTT
TRBJ1-1	TRBV12-3/TRBV12-4	.	CASSLVKNTEAFF	TGTGCCAGCAGTTTAGTCAAGAACACTGAAGCTTTCTTT
TRBJ1-2	TRBV19	TRBD1	CASTQDRVYGYTF	TGTGCCAGTACCCAGGACAGGGTCTATGGCTACACCTTC
TRBJ1-1	TRBV2	.	CASIRSQETLFTEAFF	TGTGCCAGCATTCGTAGTCAGGAAACACTTTTCACTGAAGCTTTCTTT
TRBJ1-5	TRBV30	TRBD1	CAWSQDRGPQPQHF	TGTGCCTGGAGTCAGGACAGGGGGCCTCAGCCCCAGCATTTT